This TCR beta chain was profiled in a study of cytomegalovirus exposure and HLA in healthy donors. PCR employed 60 Vbeta and 13 Jbeta primers. Some clones are missing from TCRdb's copy, which holds only in-frame ones; the method was immunoSEQ multiplex PCR. The profile shows 65,000 to 95,000 clones, under 80% of them singletons. CDR1 and CDR2 from the germline V gene are SQVTM and ANQGSEA. The CDR3 totals 14 residues. V was clipped by 0 bases and J by 1 base, with 9 bases between them. No record exists of this donor's CMV serostatus. This receptor was taken from a human donor in good health. The V call is TRBV29-1, the J call TRBJ1-2; D not certain. The sequencing sample was made of PBMCs. In DNA form, the CDR3 reads TGCAGCGTTGAAGATTTGGGAGGTAACTATGGCTACACCTTC. Amino acids: CSVEDLGGNYGYTF.